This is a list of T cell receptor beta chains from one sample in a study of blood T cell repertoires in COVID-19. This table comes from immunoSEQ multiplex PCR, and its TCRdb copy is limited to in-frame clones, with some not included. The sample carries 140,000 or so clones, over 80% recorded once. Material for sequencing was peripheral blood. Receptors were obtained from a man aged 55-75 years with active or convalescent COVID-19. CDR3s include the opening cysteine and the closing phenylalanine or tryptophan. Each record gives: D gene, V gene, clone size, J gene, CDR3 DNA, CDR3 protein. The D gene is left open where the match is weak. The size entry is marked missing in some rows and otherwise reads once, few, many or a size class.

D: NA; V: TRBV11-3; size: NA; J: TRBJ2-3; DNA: TGTGCCAGCAGCCCCGGTGGGGGGGCGACCACAGATACGCAGTATTTT; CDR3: CASSPGGGATTDTQYF
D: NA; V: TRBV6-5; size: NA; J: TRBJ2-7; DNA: TGTGCCAGCAGTTACGTTCCCTCATACGGGGGATCCGAGCAGTACTTC; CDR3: CASSYVPSYGGSEQYF
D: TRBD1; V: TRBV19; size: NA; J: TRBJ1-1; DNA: TGTGCCAGTAGTATCGGACAGGGCTGGAACACTGAAGCTTTCTTT; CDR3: CASSIGQGWNTEAFF
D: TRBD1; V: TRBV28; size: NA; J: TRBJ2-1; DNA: TGTGCCAGCAGCCTCCCCGGGACAGGGGTTCATGAGCAGTTCTTC; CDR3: CASSLPGTGVHEQFF
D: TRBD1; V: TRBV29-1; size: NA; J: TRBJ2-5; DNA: TGCAGCGTTGAACGGACAGGGAGGCGGGAGACCCAGTACTTC; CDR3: CSVERTGRRETQYF
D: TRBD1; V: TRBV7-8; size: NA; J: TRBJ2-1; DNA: TGTGCCAGCAGCTTGGGCGACAGGGGGACCTACAATGAGCAGTTCTTC; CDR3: CASSLGDRGTYNEQFF
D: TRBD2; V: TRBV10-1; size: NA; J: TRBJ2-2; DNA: TGCGCCAGCAGTGAGTCGACTCTAGCGGGGAGGAACACCGGGGAGCTGTTTTTT; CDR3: CASSESTLAGRNTGELFF
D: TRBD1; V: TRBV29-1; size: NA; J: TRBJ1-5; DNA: TGCAGCGTTGCTCAGGGGGTGGGTCAGCCCCAGCATTTT; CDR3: CSVAQGVGQPQHF
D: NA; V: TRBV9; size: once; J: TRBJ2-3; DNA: TGTGCCAGCAGCCCGCACGGGGGACTCACAGATACGCAGTATTTT; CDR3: CASSPHGGLTDTQYF
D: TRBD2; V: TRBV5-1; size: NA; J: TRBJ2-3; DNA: TGCGCCAGCAGCCCGTTAGCGGGAGTAAGGGATACGCAGTATTTT; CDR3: CASSPLAGVRDTQYF
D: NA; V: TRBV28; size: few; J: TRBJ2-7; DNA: TGTGCCAGCAGCCCGGGACTTGCCGAGCAGTACTTC; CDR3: CASSPGLAEQYF
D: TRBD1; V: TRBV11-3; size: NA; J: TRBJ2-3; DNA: TGTGCCAGCAGTACAGGGGCCACAGATACGCAGTATTTT; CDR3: CASSTGATDTQYF
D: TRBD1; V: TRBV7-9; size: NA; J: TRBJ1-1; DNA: TGTGCCAGCAGCCAGAACACAGGGGAGTTCGCTGAAGCTTTCTTT; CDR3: CASSQNTGEFAEAFF
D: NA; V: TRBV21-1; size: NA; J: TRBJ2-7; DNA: TGTGCCAGCAGCAAATTAAGGACTAACCCTCATCTTGGTACGTCCTTCTTC; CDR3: CASSKLRTNPHLGTSFF
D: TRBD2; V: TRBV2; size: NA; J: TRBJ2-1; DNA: TGTGCCAGCAGTGAAACTAGCGGGAGTAAAAACAATGAGCAGTTCTTC; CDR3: CASSETSGSKNNEQFF